This is a list of T cell receptor beta chains from one sample in a study of a mutant IDH1 vaccine in newly diagnosed glioma. No antigens are known for them. This table comes from immunoSEQ multiplex PCR, and its TCRdb copy is limited to in-frame clones, with some not included. The table records 56,000 or so clones, approximately 71% of them present only once. The starting material was PBMCs, obtained from a glioma patient whose treatment included an IDH1 peptide vaccine. Every receptor here comes from a man between 45 and 60 years old with glioma. Each CDR3 is given with its conserved first and last residue. A D gene is named only where the DNA matches it firmly. Some rows mark clone size as missing; the rest say once, few, many or name a class of expanded clone.

v_call,clone_size,d_call,j_call,cdr3_nt,cdr3_aa
TRBV6-4,NA,TRBD2,TRBJ2-1,TGTGCCAGCAGTCGGGACTACGGGTCCTACAATGAGCAGTTCTTC,CASSRDYGSYNEQFF
TRBV4-1,NA,NA,TRBJ1-1,TGCGCCAGCAGGAAACAGGGCGAGCACACTGAAGCTTTCTTT,CASRKQGEHTEAFF
TRBV11-2,once,NA,TRBJ2-1,TGTGCCAGCAGCTTAGTCCGCTCGGGGCAGTTCTTC,CASSLVRSGQFF
TRBV29-1,once,TRBD1,TRBJ1-2,TGCAGCGTTGAGGGACAGGGAGGTAATGGCTACACCTTC,CSVEGQGGNGYTF
TRBV10-3,few,NA,TRBJ2-3,TGTGCCATCAGTGAGTCGAGAACCACAGATACGCAGTATTTT,CAISESRTTDTQYF
TRBV7-2,NA,TRBD1,TRBJ2-7,TGTGCCAGCAGTCGGGACAGGTTCTCCTACGAGCAGTACTTC,CASSRDRFSYEQYF
TRBV5-6,NA,NA,TRBJ2-5,TGTGCCAGCAGCTTGCCGCAAGAGACCCAGTACTTC,CASSLPQETQYF
TRBV29-1,NA,NA,TRBJ2-1,TGCAGCGCATCCCGCCGGATCCCCCGGGCGGACAATGAGCAGTTCTTC,CSASRRIPRADNEQFF
TRBV18,NA,NA,TRBJ1-2,TGTGCCAGCTCACCCCAATCCGGGGGCAGTTATGGCTACACCTTC,CASSPQSGGSYGYTF
TRBV7-8,NA,NA,TRBJ1-6,TGTGCCAGCAGTCGAGCGTACGGGCTAGGCGCTAATTCACCCCTCCACTTT,CASSRAYGLGANSPLHF
TRBV5-6,few,NA,TRBJ1-5,TGTGCCAGCAGCTTGGGACAGAAGAATCAGCCCCAGCATTTT,CASSLGQKNQPQHF
TRBV7-9,NA,NA,TRBJ2-7,TGTGCCAGCAGCTTGCGACAGCCTACCTACGAGCAGTACTTC,CASSLRQPTYEQYF
TRBV25-1,NA,NA,TRBJ1-2,TGTGCCAGCAGTGAATGGGGCAGGGGTTACTATGGCTACACCTTC,CASSEWGRGYYGYTF
TRBV6-1,NA,NA,TRBJ1-6,TGTGCCAGCAGCCCCGGGGGTGGAAATTCACCCCTCCACTTT,CASSPGGGNSPLHF
TRBV5-1,NA,NA,TRBJ2-5,TGCGCCAGCAGCCCACCACTAGGAGAGACCCAGTACTTC,CASSPPLGETQYF
TRBV19,NA,TRBD1,TRBJ2-3,TGTGCCAGTAGTGTGGACAGGGGAACAGATACGCAGTATTTT,CASSVDRGTDTQYF
TRBV27,NA,TRBD1,TRBJ1-2,TGTGCCAGCAGTACCACCCCCGGACAGGGGTACTATGGCTACACCTTC,CASSTTPGQGYYGYTF
TRBV7-8,NA,TRBD1,TRBJ1-6,TGTGCCAGCGCCCGGGGACAGAGGTATTCACCCCTCCACTTT,CASARGQRYSPLHF
TRBV25-1,NA,NA,TRBJ2-2,TGTGCCAGCCGAAACACCGGGGAGCTGTTTTTT,CASRNTGELFF
TRBV30,NA,TRBD1,TRBJ1-2,TGTGCCTGGAGTGTACGTGCCCTGGGACAGGCTAACTATGGCTACACCTTC,CAWSVRALGQANYGYTF
TRBV30,NA,NA,TRBJ2-3,TGTGCCTGGAGGGTGGGGCCGGCAGATACGCAGTATTTT,CAWRVGPADTQYF
TRBV7-8,NA,TRBD2,TRBJ2-7,TGTGCCAGCAGCTTAACTAGCGGGGTGAACGAGCAGTACTTC,CASSLTSGVNEQYF
TRBV6-1,NA,TRBD1,TRBJ1-5,TGTGCCAGCAGTGCCTGGACAGGGACACGGGACAATCAGCCCCAGCATTTT,CASSAWTGTRDNQPQHF
TRBV6-5,few,NA,TRBJ1-1,TGTGCCAGCAGTCAGCCAGGAACGGGGAACACTGAAGCTTTCTTT,CASSQPGTGNTEAFF
TRBV13,NA,NA,TRBJ2-5,TGTGCCAGCAGCTTAGGGGGGGGAAGGGAGACCCAGTACTTC,CASSLGGGRETQYF
TRBV2,once,NA,TRBJ1-3,TGTGCCAGTTCCGACTCGCGCTCTGGAAACACCATATATTTT,CASSDSRSGNTIYF
TRBV5-1,NA,NA,TRBJ1-5,TGCGCCAGCAGCTTGAGCGGAAGCAATCAGCCCCAGCATTTT,CASSLSGSNQPQHF
TRBV5-1,NA,TRBD1,TRBJ1-1,TGCGCCAGCAGCTTGACAGGGGCAAGCACTGAAGCTTTCTTT,CASSLTGASTEAFF
TRBV30,NA,NA,TRBJ1-1,TGTGCCTGGAGACCCGGACGTTTGAACACTGAAGCTTTCTTT,CAWRPGRLNTEAFF
TRBV7-7,few,NA,TRBJ2-7,TGTGCTAGCAGCACCGCCGACTCCTACGAGCAGTACTTC,CASSTADSYEQYF
TRBV14,NA,NA,TRBJ2-1,TGTGCCAGCAGCCCCGCCAAGGGGAGAGTGTCCTACAATGAGCAGTTCTTC,CASSPAKGRVSYNEQFF
TRBV9,few,NA,TRBJ1-1,TGTGCCAGCAGCGTAGTAGGTCCCAACACTGAAGCTTTCTTT,CASSVVGPNTEAFF
TRBV5-4,NA,NA,TRBJ1-1,TGTGCCAGCAGCCCAGCCGGGGAAACAAACACTGAAGCTTTCTTT,CASSPAGETNTEAFF
TRBV29-1,NA,NA,TRBJ1-2,TGCAGCGTTGAGAAGACGTTCTATGGCTACACCTTC,CSVEKTFYGYTF
TRBV10-3,NA,NA,TRBJ1-3,TGTGCCATCAGTGAGAGGCCCCCGCTAGGGACCGCGGAAAACACCATATATTTT,CAISERPPLGTAENTIYF
TRBV15,NA,TRBD2,TRBJ2-7,TGTGCCACCAGCAGTGTCACGAAACGGGGGGGTTTCTTCTCCTACGAGCAGTACTTC,CATSSVTKRGGFFSYEQYF
TRBV19,NA,NA,TRBJ1-1,TGTGCCAGTATTCGCCAGGGTTTGGGCACTGAAGCTTTCTTT,CASIRQGLGTEAFF
TRBV2,NA,TRBD1,TRBJ2-4,TGTGCCAGCAGTACTCGACAGGGATGGAACATTCAGTACTTC,CASSTRQGWNIQYF
TRBV5-6,NA,NA,TRBJ2-2,TGTGCCAGCAGCGCCCGGGGACACGGCACCGGGGAGCTGTTTTTT,CASSARGHGTGELFF
TRBV6-1,NA,NA,TRBJ2-7,TGTGCCAGCATGTGGGACGGAGCCTACGAGCAGTACTTC,CASMWDGAYEQYF
TRBV9,NA,TRBD1,TRBJ1-1,TGTGCCAGCAGCGTAGCTACGTCAGGGGGCCCTGAAGCTTTCTTT,CASSVATSGGPEAFF
TRBV7-9,few,NA,TRBJ1-1,TGTGCCAGCAGCTTGATCCGTAAGAACACTGAAGCTTTCTTT,CASSLIRKNTEAFF
TRBV27,few,NA,TRBJ1-2,TGTGCCAGCAGCCCGACAGGAATCTATGGCTACACCTTC,CASSPTGIYGYTF
TRBV6-4,NA,TRBD2,TRBJ2-3,TGTGCCAGCAGTGACTCGAGCGGGGGGGCAGATACGCAGTATTTT,CASSDSSGGADTQYF
TRBV19,NA,NA,TRBJ2-7,TGTGCCAGTAGTGTAACGGCCGCCTCCTACGAGCAGTACTTC,CASSVTAASYEQYF
TRBV2,NA,NA,TRBJ2-3,TGTGCCAGCAGGCCCGGCGGCGGGGGCCCCTTGGATACGCAGTATTTT,CASRPGGGGPLDTQYF
TRBV7-6,NA,NA,TRBJ2-7,TGTGCCAGCAGCTTAGATCCCGGGTCCCACGAGCAGTACTTC,CASSLDPGSHEQYF
TRBV18,NA,TRBD1,TRBJ2-1,TGTGCCAGCTCACCGTACAGGGGCGATGAGCAGTTCTTC,CASSPYRGDEQFF
TRBV5-4,NA,TRBD2,TRBJ2-5,TGTGCCAGCAGCTCCCTCCTAGCGGGGACGAAAGAGACCCAGTACTTC,CASSSLLAGTKETQYF
TRBV19,NA,NA,TRBJ1-4,TGTGCCAGTAGTAACTGGGCTTCAGAAGAGGAAAAACTGTTTTTT,CASSNWASEEEKLFF
TRBV28,NA,NA,TRBJ2-7,TGTGCCAGCAGTTCCGGGACTTCCCCGCCAATTCTCTACGAGCAGTACTTC,CASSSGTSPPILYEQYF
TRBV7-2,NA,TRBD1,TRBJ2-5,TGTGCCAGCAGCTCTCAGACAGGGGGCGTAGAGACCCAGTACTTC,CASSSQTGGVETQYF
TRBV19,NA,TRBD1,TRBJ1-5,TGTGCCAGTAGTATAAGACAGGGTACCAATCAGCCCCAGCATTTT,CASSIRQGTNQPQHF
TRBV29-1,NA,NA,TRBJ1-5,TGCAGCGTTGAAGAGGGCAGCAATCAGCCCCAGCATTTT,CSVEEGSNQPQHF
TRBV4-3,NA,NA,TRBJ2-2,TGCGCCAGCAGCCTAAGGTTAGGGGTGACCGGGGAGCTGTTTTTT,CASSLRLGVTGELFF
TRBV29-1,NA,NA,TRBJ2-1,TGCAGCGTTGAAGAATCCAACAATGAGCAGTTCTTC,CSVEESNNEQFF
TRBV30,NA,NA,TRBJ2-3,TGTGCCTGGAGTCCTAGGGTCACAGATACGCAGTATTTT,CAWSPRVTDTQYF
TRBV6-7,NA,NA,TRBJ1-3,TGTGCCAGCAGTTACGCCAGGTCGTCACACTCTGGAAACACCATATATTTT,CASSYARSSHSGNTIYF
TRBV19,NA,TRBD1,TRBJ2-5,TGTGCCAGCCGAAAGGACAGGTCTCAAGAGACCCAGTACTTC,CASRKDRSQETQYF